This T cell receptor beta chain was documented in a study of T-cell reconstitution after alpha-beta-depleted transplantation in children. Unique molecular identifiers tagged the TCRbeta library. TCRdb ran MiXCR on the PCR reads and lists one entry per CDR3 protein. The repertoire consists of more than 400,000 distinct CDR3 sequences, with about an eighth occurring once and the leading ten covering approximately 15%. The table lists this clonotype with a few counts. Its target is not known. From germline, CDR1 is MDHEN and CDR2 SYDVKM. Trimming removed 1 base at V and 5 bases at J, with 9 bases between. This CDR3 region has 13 residues. Study-level results: From surviving recipient T cells and thymic progenitors came the high day-60 TCRbeta diversity observed in some patients. It was newly produced T cells that mostly accounted for T-cell counts and diversity one year after transplant.

The source is a female patient aged 2-15 years who had a stem cell transplant for aplastic anemia, so the T cells may come from the graft donor. V usage is TRBV28 and J usage is TRBJ2-7; D might be TRBD1 (5 bases). The material was PBMCs, mostly from graft donor cells, obtained 180 days after TCRalphabeta/CD19-depleted stem cell transplant. The CDR3 sequence is CASSLYRLNEQYF. The DNA of the CDR3 is TGTGCCAGCAGTTTATACAGGCTGAACGAGCAGTACTTC.